The clone carrying this T cell receptor (beta chain) was detected only a few times. No antigen is known for it. The data were obtained in a study of vaccination and CD4 T cells after COVID-19. Sequenced with the Oncomine TCR Beta short-read assay was DNA taken from cultured CD4+ T cells. MiXCR was run by TCRdb on the PCR reads, yielding one entry per CDR3 protein. The sample holds about 14,000 distinct CDR3 sequences; about 51% are singletons and the top ten take about 10%. Treatment defined: approximately 9-day PBMC culture with coronavirus spike peptide pools or control peptides (ViraFEST assay). Trimming shortened V by 0 bases and J by 3 bases, and 8 bases separated the two germline ends. Per the germline V gene, CDR1 is SGHVS and CDR2 is FNYEAQ. CDR3 size: 15 residues.

Source material: CD4+ T cells from blood, cultured in vitro. The sequence came from a human donor who had recovered from COVID-19. The chain carries TRBV7-6 and TRBJ2-2; possible D gene TRBD2, 5 bases. The CDR3 DNA reads as TGTGCCAGCAGCTTAGCATCGGGGTACACCGGGGAGCTGTTTTTT. Protein product: CASSLASGYTGELFF.